The 23 T cell receptor beta chains in this list originate from one sample, sequenced in a study of T-cell reconstitution after alpha-beta-depleted transplantation in children. Unique molecular identifiers were used to barcode this TCRbeta library. TCRdb re-derived calls from the PCR reads in MiXCR, one entry per CDR3 protein. The sample comprises approximately 430,000 distinct CDR3 sequences, about 17% of which are singletons, and roughly 29% rests with the top ten. Specimen: PBMCs, mostly from graft donor cells, collected 360 days after TCRalphabeta/CD19-depleted stem cell transplant. These receptors were taken from a boy in the first two years of life who had a stem cell transplant for Wiskott-Aldrich syndrome, so the T cells may come from the graft donor.

In this sample, this clonotype turned up a few times. The rearrangement joins TRBV20-1 to TRBJ2-2; D is unclear. The length of the CDR3 is 13 residues. The germline gives CDR1 DFQATT, CDR2 SNEGSKA (reference sequence). V was pared by 3 bases and J by 5 bases, with 10 bases between. CDR3 sequence (DNA): TGCAGTGCTAGTATTTCGTTTACCGGGGAGCTGTTTTTT. Translating gives CSASISFTGELFF.

This clonotype was observed a few times. The rearrangement links TRBV6-5 to TRBJ2-5; 10 bases map to TRBD2. Germline CDR1 MNHEY, CDR2 SVGAGI. CDR3 length: 17 residues. V lost 0 bases to trimming and J lost 2 bases; unmatched junction nucleotides: 6. The CDR3 sequence is CASSYSYGTSAQETQYF. The CDR3, as DNA: TGTGCCAGCAGTTACTCCTACGGGACTAGCGCACAAGAGACCCAGTACTTC.

This clonotype has a handful of counts. This rearrangement joins TRBV30 to TRBJ2-1; the match to TRBD2 covers 9 bases. Germline CDR1 and CDR2: GTSNPN and SVGIG (reference sequence). V was clipped by 4 bases and J by 7 bases; unmatched bases: 14. The CDR3 consists of 16 residues. The CDR3 nucleotides read TGTGCCTGGATTTATAGCGGGAGTTTGCTCCGGAATGAGCAGTTCTTC. Translating it yields CAWIYSGSLLRNEQFF.

The V gene is TRBV12-3 or TRBV12-4, the J gene TRBJ1-6; 7 nucleotides match TRBD1. CDR3 length: 14 amino acids. The V segment lost 6 bases and the J segment 7 bases; nucleotides outside the gene matches: 6. Here the CDR3 reads CASSTFRGNSPLHF. The CDR3 DNA follows: TGTGCCAGCAGCACCTTCAGGGGGAATTCACCCCTCCACTTT.

For the CDR3, the DNA is TGTGCCAGCAGCTCCTTAGGATTCGGGCGGGGGTTCAACTACGAGCAGTACTTC. Translation gives CASSSLGFGRGFNYEQYF. The rearrangement links TRBV11-2 to TRBJ2-7; 7 bases fit TRBD2. CDR3 length equals 18 residues. Trimming took 4 bases from V and 3 from J; bases not matched to a gene: 18. CDR1 is SGHAT and CDR2 is FQNNGV in the germline V gene.

V is TRBV15 and J is TRBJ2-7; maybe TRBD2 (6 bases). This CDR3 is 13 amino acids long. V was pared by 6 bases and J by 9 bases, with 18 bases between. CDR1 is LNHNV and CDR2 is YYDKDF in the germline V gene (reference sequence). The chain's CDR3 is CATRAGTSTRQYF. CDR3 bases: TGTGCCACCAGGGCGGGAACCTCTACGAGGCAGTACTTC.

This clonotype was observed a handful of times. J is TRBJ2-1 and V is TRBV5-1; 9 bases are a match to TRBD1. The V segment lost 2 bases and the J segment 11 bases; nucleotides outside the gene matches: 14. The CDR3 is 16 amino acids. Looked up from germline, CDR1 is SGHRS and CDR2 is YFSETQ. CDR3 protein: CASSFWITGGADQQFF. The CDR3 DNA sequence: TGCGCCAGCAGCTTTTGGATTACAGGGGGCGCAGACCAGCAGTTCTTC. The full variable domain, rest sourced from reference TRBV5-1 and TRBJ2-1, is KAGVTQTPRYLIKTRGQQVTLSCSPISGHRSVSWYQQTPGQGLQFLFEYFSETQRNKGNFPGRFSGRQFSNSRSEMNVSTLELGDSALYLCASSFWITGGADQQFFGPGTRLTVL.

In its sample, this clonotype was seen a few times. V is TRBV24-1 and J is TRBJ2-3; 8 bases line up with TRBD2. The germline gives CDR1 KGHDR, CDR2 SFDVKD. CDR3 length: 15 residues. V shed 7 bases and J 0 bases; nucleotides not matched to a gene: 5. The CDR3 DNA follows: TGTGCCACCAGCCGAGCGGGGGAGAGCACAGATACGCAGTATTTT. It is translated as CATSRAGESTDTQYF.

This clonotype showed up many times. This chain joins TRBV12-3 or TRBV12-4 and TRBJ2-1, with 12 bases fitting TRBD2. The CDR3 contains 15 residues. J was trimmed by 9 bases and V by 5 bases; bases with no gene match: 8. The CDR3 loop reads CASSHRTSGIAEQFF. CDR3 DNA: TGTGCCAGCAGTCACCGGACTAGCGGGATAGCTGAGCAGTTCTTC.

This clonotype was detected many times. The chain uses TRBV29-1 and TRBJ2-7; D is unclear. Trimming stripped 3 bases from V and 6 bases from J, with 15 bases between. From germline, CDR1 is SQVTM and CDR2 ANQGSEA. The CDR3 spans 13 residues. CDR3 residues: CSVESQFLGEQYF. The CDR3 region has the DNA TGCAGCGTTGAGAGTCAGTTCCTGGGCGAGCAGTACTTC.

V is TRBV3-1 and J is TRBJ2-2; TRBD2 is a possible D gene (5 bases). Between the trimmed V and J ends, which lost 3 bases and 4 bases, there was a span of 12 bases. The CDR3 is made up of 15 amino acids. Per the germline V gene, CDR1 is LGHDT and CDR2 is YNNKEL (reference sequence). In DNA, the CDR3 is TGTGCCAGCAGCCATACCGGGAAGCCCACCGGGGAGCTGTTTTTT. It codes for CASSHTGKPTGELFF. Using reference TRBV3-1 and TRBJ2-2 for the parts outside the CDR3, the full variable domain is DTAVSQTPKYLVTQMGNDKSIKCEQNLGHDTMYWYKQDSKKFLKIMFSYNNKELIINETVPNRFSPKSPDKAHLNLHINSLELGDSAVYFCASSHTGKPTGELFFGEGSRLTVL.

This chain links TRBV4-3 with TRBJ2-7, with 7 bases lining up with TRBD1. V lost 1 base, J lost 5 bases, and 5 bases stayed unmatched. The CDR3 covers 14 residues. Germline loops: CDR1 LGHNA, CDR2 YSLEER. The CDR3 sequence is CASSQVTGDHEQYF. The CDR3 DNA reads as TGCGCCAGCAGCCAAGTCACAGGGGATCACGAGCAGTACTTC.

The chain has TRBV7-8 and TRBJ2-5; D is unclear. Germline CDR1 is SGHVS and CDR2 is FQNEAQ. The CDR3 loop spans 13 amino acids. V was pared by 8 bases and J by 5 bases, with 15 bases between. CDR3 loop: CASGDSVVETQYF. The CDR3, as DNA: TGTGCCAGCGGGGATTCAGTGGTGGAGACCCAGTACTTC.

This clonotype was seen only a few times. The CDR3 loop is CATGTPADTDTQYF. CDR3 DNA: TGTGCCACCGGGACGCCCGCGGACACAGATACGCAGTATTTT. V and J are TRBV10-3 and TRBJ2-3; D may correspond to TRBD1 or TRBD2 (5 bases each). CDR3 length equals 14 residues. Germline V gene lookup returns CDR1 ENHRY and CDR2 SYGVKD. Trimming took 10 bases from V and 2 from J, leaving 16 bases between them.

This clonotype was observed a handful of times. The V and J genes are TRBV29-1 and TRBJ2-7; 7 positions match TRBD1. V gave up 3 bases and J gave up 5 bases; unmatched junction bases: 4. The CDR3 is made up of 12 amino acids. In germline, CDR1 is SQVTM, CDR2 ANQGSEA. The CDR3 bases are TGCAGCGTTGATACAGGGGAAAACGAGCAGTACTTC. This sequence encodes CSVDTGENEQYF.

This sequence joins TRBV19 and TRBJ2-7; D uncertain. The CDR3 covers 15 residues. Germline V gene lookup returns CDR1 LNHDA and CDR2 SQIVND (reference sequence). V gave up 4 bases and J gave up 2 bases, with 15 bases separating them. The CDR3 region is CASSTGPSLAYEQYF. In nucleotides, the CDR3 is TGTGCCAGTAGTACCGGCCCATCCCTAGCCTACGAGCAGTACTTC. Full variable domain (remainder filled in from reference TRBV19 and TRBJ2-7): DGGITQSPKYLFRKEGQNVTLSCEQNLNHDAMYWYRQDPGQGLRLIYYSQIVNDFQKGDIAEGYSVSREKKESFPLTVTSAQKNPTAFYLCASSTGPSLAYEQYFGPGTRLTVT.

The J gene is TRBJ2-7, the V gene TRBV10-3, with 9 bases aligning to TRBD2. Germline trimming cut 2 bases from V and 3 bases from J; bases unmatched to any gene: 20. Germline CDR1 ENHRY, CDR2 SYGVKD. The CDR3 contains 20 residues. The CDR3 nucleotides are TGTGCCATCAGTGAGATCTACGGTTCTAGCGGGAAAAATCTCCTCTACGAGCAGTACTTC. Protein product: CAISEIYGSSGKNLLYEQYF.

This clonotype was detected only a few times. The genes are TRBV2 and TRBJ2-7; 8 nucleotides align to TRBD1. This CDR3 has 15 residues. CDR1 SNHLY and CDR2 FYNNEI come from the germline V gene. V was pared by 0 bases and J by 2 bases, with 3 bases of the junction left unmatched. CDR3 sequence: CASSEAGTGPYEQYF. The CDR3 DNA sequence: TGTGCCAGCAGTGAAGCCGGGACAGGACCCTACGAGCAGTACTTC.

This clonotype was recorded a few times. The chain couples TRBV24-1 to TRBJ2-2; D possibly corresponds to TRBD2 (6 bases). Between the trimmed V and J ends, which lost 10 bases and 4 bases, there was a span of 9 bases. The V gene's germline CDR1 is KGHDR and CDR2 SFDVKD. CDR3 size: 12 residues. CDR3 region: CATGLSTGELFF. CDR3 DNA sequence: TGTGCCACGGGACTCTCCACCGGGGAGCTGTTTTTT.

The CDR3 loop reads CASSGGTFGNIQYF. The CDR3 DNA sequence: TGTGCCAGCAGCGGGGGGACCTTCGGCAACATTCAGTACTTC. The chain couples TRBV9 to TRBJ2-4; D is perhaps TRBD1 or TRBD2 (5 bases each). CDR3 length equals 14 residues. Per the germline V gene, CDR1 is SGDLS and CDR2 is YYNGEE. The germline V and J ends were trimmed by 3 bases and 7 bases, with 14 bases remaining between them. Drawing the rest from reference TRBV9 and TRBJ2-4, the complete variable domain is DSGVTQTPKHLITATGQRVTLRCSPRSGDLSVYWYQQSLDQGLQFLIQYYNGEERAKGNILERFSAQQFPDLHSELNLSSLELGDSALYFCASSGGTFGNIQYFGAGTRLSVL.

This clonotype was seen a single time. The CDR3 is CASSFGLSLLGLASAEQFF. The CDR3 DNA reads TGTGCCAGCAGTTTTGGTCTCAGCCTTCTGGGACTAGCTAGTGCTGAGCAGTTCTTC. This chain links TRBV12-3 or TRBV12-4 with TRBJ2-1, with 9 bases aligning to TRBD2. The CDR3 length is 19 residues. After removal of 3 bases from V and 9 bases from J, the junction contained 21 bases not matched to a gene.

This chain uses TRBV20-1 with TRBJ2-2, with D unclear. Trimming shortened V by 1 base and J by 4 bases, and 10 bases separated the two germline ends. Germline values: CDR1 DFQATT, CDR2 SNEGSKA (reference sequence). The CDR3 covers 14 residues. The CDR3 sequence: CSARGSRATGELFF. The CDR3 DNA reads as TGCAGTGCTAGAGGAAGTAGGGCCACCGGGGAGCTGTTTTTT.

The chain is built from TRBV20-1 and TRBJ2-5, with D possibly being TRBD1 (6 bases). V lost 3 bases to trimming and J lost 1 base, with 15 bases between them. This CDR3 comprises 15 residues. Germline V gives CDR1 DFQATT, CDR2 SNEGSKA (reference sequence). The CDR3 spells CSASGGHRSQETQYF. The DNA for the CDR3 is TGCAGTGCTAGTGGGGGACACAGGAGCCAAGAGACCCAGTACTTC.